This entry is about one TCR beta chain. The antigen it binds to is not known. No base qualities exist here, and no much larger clone lies one base off it. The data were obtained in a study of cytomegalovirus exposure and HLA in healthy donors (dated by TCRdb to about 2017). Looking at the study overall: According to an earlier analysis of a few hundred of the donors, some 170 million T cells yielded roughly 110 million unique TCR beta sequences and approximately 300 Gb of sequence data. Among 398 genotyped donors of the cohort, an average of about 240,000 unique TCR beta nucleotide sequences were sequenced per donor, 15% to 20% of them non-productive. A later genetic analysis took genome-wide SNP genotypes for about 65% of the 666 donors and used that subset as a discovery cohort. The study combined high-throughput TCR immunosequencing, statistical association of individual TCRs with disease status, and machine learning to predict cytomegalovirus infection status. Several DR-DQ haplotypes were treated as single units for association and clustering because of strong linkage in the cohort. Using immunosequencing, the study profiled T cell repertoires from 500 to 800 subjects and related those repertoires to cytomegalovirus serostatus. The study aimed to test whether signatures of past pathogen exposure could be identified by cataloging public T cell receptors. Alongside the repertoire data, information on donor age, sex, ethnicity and CMV serostatus was compiled. An earlier analysis of 587 of the donors used high-throughput TCR beta sequencing to judge whether each TCR beta V gene segment behaved as functional or pseudogenic. The number of typed donors differed by locus: about 629-630 for A, B, C, DRB1 and DQB1; approximately 530 for DQA1; around 610 for DPA1; and 400 to 480 for DPB1. Among the roughly 400 genotyped donors, under 90% belonged to the genetic ancestry cluster associated with self-reported Caucasian donors. Along with the approximately 700-subject first cohort, a separate validation cohort of over a hundred different subjects was used. Every discovery cohort repertoire had been produced on one sequencing platform. An early release covering roughly 640 HLA-typed donors comprised 250 to 350 gigabases of sequencing data and 85 million or so unique TCR sequences. To study patterns of TCR occurrence, a later analysis re-analyzed previously published TCR beta repertoires from more than 550 donors and added high-resolution HLA genotyping. HLA typing covered class I and class II loci at four-digit resolution. Rather than drawing on any new phenotypic data, the later analysis identified candidate immune exposures from TCR beta sequences and the way those sequences occurred across donors. Overall results and qualifications from the work: In a later genetic analysis, fewer N-insertions in productive TCRs were reported among donors in an Asian-associated ancestry cluster than the roughly 700-donor mean. In vitro tests confirmed that a few of the cytomegalovirus-associated TCR beta chains recognize cytomegalovirus antigens. The only immune exposure information available for the cohort was CMV serostatus. At a false discovery rate of 0.05, a later analysis linked around 15,000 TCR beta sequences to specific HLA alleles. Correlated functional status among segregating V segments might reflect linkage disequilibrium, but an unknown experimental factor could not be ruled out. According to a later analysis, parvovirus B19, influenza, CMV and Epstein-Barr virus appeared linked to several top co-occurrence clusters. Because HLA typing was missing for some donors at each locus, association tests included only the typed subset. Most CMV-associated TCR beta chains appeared to be HLA-restricted in a later analysis, and the HLA associations seemed to be driven largely by CMV exposure. The 87-base-pair reads could not distinguish some IMGT-functional V segments, including TRBV6-2 and TRBV6-3, so those segments were excluded. Roughly uniform sequencing depth across donors was assumed in presence/absence analyses, although this assumption may not hold. The study gave a list of 150 to 200 TCR beta chains associated with cytomegalovirus. Because counts were too low, fewer than 20 rarely observed V segments, including chromosome 9 orphons, were excluded from the earlier analysis of around 590 of the donors. A further reported finding was that TCR beta sequences accurately predicted the HLA-A and HLA-B alleles for most subjects in the first cohort. According to a later analysis, TCR association rates differed among HLA loci, with DRB1 alleles showing the most associated TCRs and HLA-C alleles showing the fewest. According to the authors, the approach could potentially be generalized to other disease states and immunological phenotypes. In a later genetic analysis, a missense DCLRE1C variant was associated with V-gene and J-gene trimming of TCR beta chains, and the association was replicated in an independent cohort. This cohort had only TCR beta chains sequenced, and the lack of alpha or paired-chain data limited which features could be detected. A cluster of highly shared sequence variants was judged likely to represent a technical artifact of the sequencing pipeline. A later analysis found that HLA-associated TCR beta chains were more clonally expanded and had lower generation probabilities than equally common non-associated chains. Cytomegalovirus status was reported to be diagnosed by the classifier with high specificity and sensitivity in both the original and validation cohorts. Assigning TCR associations to individual alleles was difficult when HLA alleles, especially DR and DQ, strongly co-occurred. Most TCR sequences were observed very rarely across donors, whereas some public TCRs were present in many individuals. Broadly in line with IMGT annotations, most TCR beta V segments showed up in productive rearrangements about 90% or about 30% of the time in an earlier analysis of several hundred of the donors.

The cohort comprised 710 or so healthy bone marrow donors. At the time of sampling, every cohort member was nominally healthy, though immune exposures that went unrecorded were likely present. The donor tested CMV seronegative and was one of the 352 seronegative cohort members. Every donor gave a peripheral blood sample, and the peripheral blood mononuclear cells from that sample were used for TCR beta sequencing. The Qiagen DNeasy Blood Extraction Kit was used to extract genomic DNA from the blood cell samples. From cysteine to phenylalanine, the CDR3 is 15 amino acids long. Only the CDR3 DNA is retained, 45 bases long and in frame from the first base. The germline V and J ends show losses of 3 bases and 3 bases respectively, and no gene match explains 6 bases of the junction. CDR1 and CDR2 were assigned from the germline V gene as SGHRS and YFSETQ. Receptor libraries were prepared by the immunoSEQ multiplex PCR assay. A mixture of 60 forward primers for TCR Vbeta segments and 13 reverse primers for TCR Jbeta segments was used in the multiplex PCR. Amplification of the CDR3 region of rearranged TCR beta genes was performed with a multiplex PCR assay on genomic DNA. The amplified TCR beta libraries were sequenced on the Illumina HiSeq System as 87-base-pair reads. The source study handled its data this way. A later analysis counted about 80 million unique TCR beta chains across the 600 to 850 repertoires, and around 9.9 million of these chains were shared by at least two donors. Raw reads were error-corrected and collapsed into unique sequences with a nearest-neighbor algorithm that merged closely related sequences to remove PCR and sequencing errors. V, D and J gene segments were assigned by aligning CDR3 sequences to IMGT reference sequences. Each retained sequence needed at least a six-nucleotide match to both a V gene segment and a J gene segment. A rearrangement was called productive if the CDR3 had no stop codons and remained in frame with V and J, and every other rearrangement was called non-productive. Following IMGT convention, CDR3 was defined as the stretch from the second conserved V-encoded cysteine up to the conserved J-encoded phenylalanine. In an earlier analysis of approximately 590 of the donors, sequences lacking an unambiguous match to a single V gene segment were excluded. An earlier analysis of 587 of the donors called V segments functional above 56.7% productive rearrangements and segregating when the between-donor standard deviation exceeded 5%. To diagnose cytomegalovirus status from the catalog of TCR beta chain sequences, a statistical classification framework was built. V and J gene assignment, in a later analysis, came from comparing TCR nucleotide sequences with IMGT/GENE-DB human TR gene sequences. In a later analysis, CDR3 sequences and most-parsimonious VDJ recombination scenarios were assigned using the TCRdist pipeline. In a later analysis, each TCR beta chain was defined by its CDR3 amino acid sequence together with its V-gene family, and reads lacking a unique V-gene family were excluded. As a way to deal with suspected cross-contamination and a sequencing artifact, a later analysis dropped 450 to 700 nucleotide sequences that were highly shared and had low generation probability. For each public chain, a later analysis derived a clonal expansion index from normalized ranks of inferred template counts within each repertoire. Generation probabilities in a later analysis came from a VDJ recombination model fitted to out-of-frame rearrangements, and those results were checked against IGoR. A later analysis scored TCR-TCR, TCR-HLA and TCR-CMV co-occurrence with hypergeometric tests, applying a repertoire-size bias correction to TCR pairs. To estimate false discovery rates, a later analysis permuted the HLA or CMV assignments 20 times. In a later analysis, co-occurring TCRs were grouped with DBSCAN, and TCRdist sequence similarity was added when clustering was performed within HLA-allele-positive subsets. Repertoires with fewer than 30,000 or more than 120,000 public chains were left out of co-occurrence clustering, as were a few repertoires with anomalous nucleotide sharing. As stored in TCRdb, this immuneACCESS dataset retains in-frame rearrangements with V and J assigned. A fraction of the clones does not appear; measured against another copy, unresolved V genes explain less than half of the discrepancy, and the remainder lacks a known reason. D and trimming come from the DNA, and the V and J calls and clone size come from that table. This sample holds about 120,000 clones; 86% were observed only once. The top ten clonotypes cover around 2% of the sample.

The sequence was obtained from a middle-aged man in good health and CMV-seronegative. This receptor chain uses TRBV5-1 and TRBJ1-2, with 9 junctional bases fitting TRBD1. Sequencing was done on a sample of PBMCs. Read as DNA, the sequence is TGCGCCAGCAGCTCGTACAGGGGGCAGGACTATGGCTACACCTTC. This yields the protein CASSSYRGQDYGYTF.